This T cell receptor (beta chain) was identified in a study of blood T cell repertoires in COVID-19 (dated by TCRdb to 2018 to 2020). Background for the entire study: The collaborator samples originated in the United States, Italy and Spain and spanned the acute and convalescent phases of COVID-19. The material from the prospective study consisted of cDNA or gDNA derived from T cells, B-cell-depleted T cells, or PBMCs. The dataset comprised deeply sampled blood TCRbeta repertoires from subjects exposed to, actively infected with, or recovered from COVID-19. The repertoires were released in a freely available public database intended as a resource for research on the immune response to SARS-CoV-2. Samples were obtained from the ongoing ImmuneRACE study (first 160 participants) and from over a thousand subjects provided by 6 global collaborators. A de-identified subject ID, COVID-19 status, age in years and sex were almost always included in the sample metadata. HLA class I and class II types, where available, came from metadata supplied by the sample provider rather than from assay-based typing.

Collaborating institutions collected whole blood in K2EDTA tubes following their own protocols. Collaborator samples were shipped for TCRbeta analysis as frozen whole blood, isolated PBMCs, or DNA extracted from either sample type. A remark on this clone: Which antigen it targets is not known. No clone much larger than this one lies a single base away; base qualities are absent.

Broad study findings and their caveats: How much clinical and demographic metadata was included differed by source and by participant, and the metadata was provided uncurated.

V trim: 7 bases; J trim: 6 bases; unmatched bases: 9. According to the germline V gene, CDR1 reads SGHTA and CDR2 reads FQGNSA. The CDR3 sequence holds 16 residues, the cysteine and phenylalanine included. The read is trimmed to its CDR3 DNA, 48 bases read in frame from base 1. TCRbeta CDR3 regions were amplified from genomic DNA by means of the immunoSEQ Assay, a bias-controlled multiplex PCR. Per the source publication's procedure: Nucleated cell counts per sample were estimated from amplification of reference gene primers within the assay. To quantify the absolute abundance of each unique TCRbeta CDR3 rearrangement, sequence reads were collapsed and filtered. For each sample, productive Simpson clonality was calculated as the square root of Simpson's diversity index over productive rearrangements. TCRdb holds this immuneACCESS table with in-frame rearrangements only. Some clones are missing; in checked studies, unresolved V genes explain under half, and the rest has no known cause. The V and J calls and clone size were taken over from that table, and D and trimming were inferred from the DNA. Across this sample there are over 70,000 clones, with over 60% seen only once. Of the sample, around 28% falls within the top ten clones.

The material sequenced was peripheral blood. The rearrangement combines TRBV7-2 with TRBJ2-4, and 13 bases in between align with TRBD2. The receptor comes from a woman over 75 with active or convalescent COVID-19. Here is the DNA: TGTGCCAGCACCTCGACCGGGACTAGCGGGGTAAACATTCAGTACTTC. It specifies CASTSTGTSGVNIQYF.